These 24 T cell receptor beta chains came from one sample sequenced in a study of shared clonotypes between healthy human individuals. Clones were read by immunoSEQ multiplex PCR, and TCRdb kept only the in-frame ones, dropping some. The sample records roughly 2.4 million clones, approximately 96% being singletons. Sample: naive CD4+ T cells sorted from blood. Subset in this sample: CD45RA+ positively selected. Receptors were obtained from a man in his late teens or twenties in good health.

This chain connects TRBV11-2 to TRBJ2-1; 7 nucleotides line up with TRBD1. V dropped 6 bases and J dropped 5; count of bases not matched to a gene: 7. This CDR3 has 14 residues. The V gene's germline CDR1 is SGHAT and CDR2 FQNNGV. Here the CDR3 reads CASRPGTVDNEQFF. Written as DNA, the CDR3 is TGTGCCAGCAGGCCCGGGACAGTTGACAATGAGCAGTTCTTC.

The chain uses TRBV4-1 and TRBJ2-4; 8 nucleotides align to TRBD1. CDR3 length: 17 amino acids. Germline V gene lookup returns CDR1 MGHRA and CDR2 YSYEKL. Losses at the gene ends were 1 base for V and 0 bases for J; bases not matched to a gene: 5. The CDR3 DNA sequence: TGCGCCAGCAGCCAAGGGGAGGACAGGGCAGCCAAAAACATTCAGTACTTC. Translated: CASSQGEDRAAKNIQYF.

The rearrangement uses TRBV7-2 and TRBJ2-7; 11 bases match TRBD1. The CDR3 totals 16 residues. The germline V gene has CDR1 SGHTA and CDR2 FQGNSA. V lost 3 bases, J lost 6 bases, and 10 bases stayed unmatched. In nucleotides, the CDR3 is TGTGCCAGCAGCTTTCTATTAGCGGGACAGGGGGGCGAGCAGTACTTC. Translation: CASSFLLAGQGGEQYF.

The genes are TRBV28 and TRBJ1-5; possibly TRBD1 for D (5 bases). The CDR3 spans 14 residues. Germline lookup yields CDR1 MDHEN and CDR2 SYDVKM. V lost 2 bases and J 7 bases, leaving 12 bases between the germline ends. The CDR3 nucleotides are TGTGCCAGCAGTTTAGGAGGGGCAGCACAGCCCCAGCATTTT. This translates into CASSLGGAAQPQHF.

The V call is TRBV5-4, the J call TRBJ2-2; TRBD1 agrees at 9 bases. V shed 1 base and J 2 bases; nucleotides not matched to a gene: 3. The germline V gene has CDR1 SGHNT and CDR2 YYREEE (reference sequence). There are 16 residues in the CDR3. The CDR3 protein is CASSLLQGANTGELFF. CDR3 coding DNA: TGTGCCAGCAGCTTGTTACAGGGGGCAAACACCGGGGAGCTGTTTTTT.

The CDR3, as DNA: TGCGCCAGCAGCCCCGGACTAGCGGGGAACAATGAGCAGTTCTTC. This codes for CASSPGLAGNNEQFF. The J gene is TRBJ2-1, the V gene TRBV5-1; 12 bases agree with TRBD2. V was pared by 4 bases and J by 5 bases, with 4 bases of the junction left unmatched. This CDR3 has 15 amino acids. Per germline, CDR1 SGHRS and CDR2 YFSETQ.

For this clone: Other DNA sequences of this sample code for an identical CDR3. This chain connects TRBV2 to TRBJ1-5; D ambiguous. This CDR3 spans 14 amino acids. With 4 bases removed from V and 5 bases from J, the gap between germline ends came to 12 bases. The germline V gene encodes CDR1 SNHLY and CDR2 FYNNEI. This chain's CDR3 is CASSASSEYQPQHF. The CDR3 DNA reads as TGTGCCAGCAGTGCAAGTTCGGAGTATCAGCCCCAGCATTTT.

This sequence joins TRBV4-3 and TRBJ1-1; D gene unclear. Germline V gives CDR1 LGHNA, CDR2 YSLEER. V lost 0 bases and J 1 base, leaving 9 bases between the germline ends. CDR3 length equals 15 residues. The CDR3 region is CASSQDGDANTEAFF. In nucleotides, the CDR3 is TGCGCCAGCAGCCAAGACGGGGATGCGAACACTGAAGCTTTCTTT.

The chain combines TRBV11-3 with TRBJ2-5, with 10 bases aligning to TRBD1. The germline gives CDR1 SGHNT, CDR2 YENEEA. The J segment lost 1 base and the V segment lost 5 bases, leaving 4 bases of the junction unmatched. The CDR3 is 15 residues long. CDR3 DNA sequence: TGTGCCAGCAGCACCCGGACAGGGGGCCAAGAGACCCAGTACTTC. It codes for CASSTRTGGQETQYF.

CDR3: CASTIRSLLSGELFF. DNA of the CDR3: TGTGCCAGCACCATTAGAAGTCTTCTCTCCGGGGAGCTGTTTTTT. The rearrangement joins TRBV5-8 to TRBJ2-2; D not resolved. V gave up 6 bases and J gave up 6 bases, with 18 bases separating them. CDR3 length: 15 amino acids. CDR1 and CDR2 from the germline V gene are SGHTS and YDEGEE.

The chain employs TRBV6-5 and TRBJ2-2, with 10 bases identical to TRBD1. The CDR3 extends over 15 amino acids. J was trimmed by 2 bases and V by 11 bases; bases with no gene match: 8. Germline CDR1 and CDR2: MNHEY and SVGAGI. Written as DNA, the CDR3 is TGTGCCTCAAGACAGGGGGCTTTTAACACCGGGGAGCTGTTTTTT. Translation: CASRQGAFNTGELFF.

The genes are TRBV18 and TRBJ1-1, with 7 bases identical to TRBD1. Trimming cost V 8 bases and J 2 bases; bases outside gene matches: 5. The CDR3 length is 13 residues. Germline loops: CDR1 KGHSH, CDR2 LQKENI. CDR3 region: CASLGQSNTEAFF. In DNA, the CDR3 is TGTGCCAGCCTGGGACAGAGCAACACTGAAGCTTTCTTT.

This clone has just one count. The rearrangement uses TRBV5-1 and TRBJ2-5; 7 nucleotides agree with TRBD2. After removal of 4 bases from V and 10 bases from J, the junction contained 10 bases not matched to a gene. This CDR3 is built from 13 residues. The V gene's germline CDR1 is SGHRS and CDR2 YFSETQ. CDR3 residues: CASSAELASGQYF. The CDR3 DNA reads TGCGCCAGCAGCGCGGAACTAGCGAGCGGCCAGTACTTC.

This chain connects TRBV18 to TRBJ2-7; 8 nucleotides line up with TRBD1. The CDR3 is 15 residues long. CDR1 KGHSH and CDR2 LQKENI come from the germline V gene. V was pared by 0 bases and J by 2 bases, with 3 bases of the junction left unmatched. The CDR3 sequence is CASSPPAQGAYEQYF. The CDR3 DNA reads TGTGCCAGCTCACCACCTGCACAGGGGGCCTACGAGCAGTACTTC. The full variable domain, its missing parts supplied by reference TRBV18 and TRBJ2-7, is NAGVMQNPRHLVRRRGQEARLRCSPMKGHSHVYWYRQLPEEGLKFMVYLQKENIIDESGMPKERFSAEFPKEGPSILRIQQVVRGDSAAYFCASSPPAQGAYEQYFGPGTRLTVT.

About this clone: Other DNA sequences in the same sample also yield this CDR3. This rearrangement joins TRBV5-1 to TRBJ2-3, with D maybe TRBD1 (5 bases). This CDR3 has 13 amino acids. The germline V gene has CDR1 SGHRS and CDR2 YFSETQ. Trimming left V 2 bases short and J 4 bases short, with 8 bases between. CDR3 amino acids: CASSLGAADTQYF. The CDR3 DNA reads TGCGCCAGCAGCTTAGGGGCCGCAGATACGCAGTATTTT.

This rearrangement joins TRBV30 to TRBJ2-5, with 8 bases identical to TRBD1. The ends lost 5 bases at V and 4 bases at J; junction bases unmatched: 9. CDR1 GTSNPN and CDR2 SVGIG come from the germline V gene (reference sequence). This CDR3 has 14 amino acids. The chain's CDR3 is CAWGVRGLSETQYF. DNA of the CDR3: TGTGCCTGGGGAGTCAGGGGGCTCTCAGAGACCCAGTACTTC.

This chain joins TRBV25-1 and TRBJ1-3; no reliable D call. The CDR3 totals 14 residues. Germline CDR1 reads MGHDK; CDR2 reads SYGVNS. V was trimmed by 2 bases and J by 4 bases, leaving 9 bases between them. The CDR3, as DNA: TGTGCCAGCAGTGAAACTGGGTTGGGAAACACCATATATTTT. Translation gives CASSETGLGNTIYF.

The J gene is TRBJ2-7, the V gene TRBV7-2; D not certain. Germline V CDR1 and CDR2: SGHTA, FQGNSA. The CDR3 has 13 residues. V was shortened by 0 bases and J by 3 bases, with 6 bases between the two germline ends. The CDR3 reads CASSLADGYEQYF. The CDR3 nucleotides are TGTGCCAGCAGCTTAGCGGACGGCTACGAGCAGTACTTC.

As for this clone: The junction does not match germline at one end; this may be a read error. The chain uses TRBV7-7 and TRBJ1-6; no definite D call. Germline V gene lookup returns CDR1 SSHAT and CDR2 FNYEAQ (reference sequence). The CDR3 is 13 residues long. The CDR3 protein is CASSFQYNSPLHF. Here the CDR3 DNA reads TGTGCTAGCAGCTTCCAATATAATTCACCCCTCCACTTT.

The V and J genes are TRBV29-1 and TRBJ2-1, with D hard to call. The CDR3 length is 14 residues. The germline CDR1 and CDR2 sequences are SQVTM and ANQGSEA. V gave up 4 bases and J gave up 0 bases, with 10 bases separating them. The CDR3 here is CSVVPRSSYNEQFF. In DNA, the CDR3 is TGCAGCGTTGTGCCCAGGAGCTCCTACAATGAGCAGTTCTTC.

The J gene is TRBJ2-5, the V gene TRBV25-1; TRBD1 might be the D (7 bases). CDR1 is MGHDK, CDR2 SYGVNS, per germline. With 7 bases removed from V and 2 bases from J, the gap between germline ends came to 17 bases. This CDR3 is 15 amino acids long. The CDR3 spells CASTNPGGRQETQYF. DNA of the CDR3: TGTGCCAGCACGAACCCAGGGGGGCGGCAAGAGACCCAGTACTTC.

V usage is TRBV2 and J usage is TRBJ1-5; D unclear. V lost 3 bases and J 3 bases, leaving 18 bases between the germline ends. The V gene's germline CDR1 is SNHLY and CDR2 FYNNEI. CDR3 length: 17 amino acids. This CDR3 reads CASSDAATWEFNQPQHF. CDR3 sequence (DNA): TGTGCCAGCAGTGATGCGGCTACATGGGAATTCAATCAGCCCCAGCATTTT.

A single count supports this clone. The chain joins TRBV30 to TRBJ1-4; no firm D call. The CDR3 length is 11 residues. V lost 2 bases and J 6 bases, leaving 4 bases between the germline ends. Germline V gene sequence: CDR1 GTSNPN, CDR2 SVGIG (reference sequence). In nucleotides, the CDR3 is TGTGCCTGGAGTTCCCATGAAAAACTGTTTTTT. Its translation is CAWSSHEKLFF.

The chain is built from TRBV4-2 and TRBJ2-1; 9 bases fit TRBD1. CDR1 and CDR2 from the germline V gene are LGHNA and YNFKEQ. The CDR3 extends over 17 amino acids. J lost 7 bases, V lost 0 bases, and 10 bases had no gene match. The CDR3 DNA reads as TGTGCCAGCAGCCAAGATTTAGGGACAGGGAGGAGTAATGAGCAGTTCTTC. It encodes CASSQDLGTGRSNEQFF.